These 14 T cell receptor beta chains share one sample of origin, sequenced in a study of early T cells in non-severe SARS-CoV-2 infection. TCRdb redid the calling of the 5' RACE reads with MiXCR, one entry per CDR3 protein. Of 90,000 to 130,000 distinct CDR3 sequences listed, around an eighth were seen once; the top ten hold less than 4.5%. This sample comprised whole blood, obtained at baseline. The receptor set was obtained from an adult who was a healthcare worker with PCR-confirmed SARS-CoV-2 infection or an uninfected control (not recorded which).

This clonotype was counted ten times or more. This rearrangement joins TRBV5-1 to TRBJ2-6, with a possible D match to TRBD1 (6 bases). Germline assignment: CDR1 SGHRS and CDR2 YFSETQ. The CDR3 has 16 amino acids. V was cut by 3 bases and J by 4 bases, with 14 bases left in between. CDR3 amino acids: CASSSTTGSGANVLTF. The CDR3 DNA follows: TGCGCCAGCAGCTCGACAACAGGGTCCGGGGCCAACGTCCTGACTTTC.

DNA of the CDR3: TGTGCCAGCAGTACCGACAACCACGAGCAGTACTTC. Its translation: CASSTDNHEQYF. The chain employs TRBV2 and TRBJ2-7, with D unresolved. Looked up from germline, CDR1 is SNHLY and CDR2 is FYNNEI. V lost 5 bases and J 5 bases, leaving 10 bases between the germline ends. The CDR3 extends over 12 amino acids.

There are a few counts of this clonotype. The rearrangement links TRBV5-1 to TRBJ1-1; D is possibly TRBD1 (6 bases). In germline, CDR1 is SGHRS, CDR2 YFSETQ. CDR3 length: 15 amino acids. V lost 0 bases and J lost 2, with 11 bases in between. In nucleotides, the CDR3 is TGCGCCAGCAGCTTGGATGCAGGGGCAAACACTGAAGCTTTCTTT. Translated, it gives CASSLDAGANTEAFF.

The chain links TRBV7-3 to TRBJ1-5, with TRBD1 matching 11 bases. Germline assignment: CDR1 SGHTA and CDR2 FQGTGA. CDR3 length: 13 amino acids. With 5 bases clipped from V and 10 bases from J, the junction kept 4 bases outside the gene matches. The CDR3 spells CASSLGQGEPQHF. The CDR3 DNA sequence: TGTGCCAGCAGCCTGGGACAGGGGGAACCCCAGCATTTT.

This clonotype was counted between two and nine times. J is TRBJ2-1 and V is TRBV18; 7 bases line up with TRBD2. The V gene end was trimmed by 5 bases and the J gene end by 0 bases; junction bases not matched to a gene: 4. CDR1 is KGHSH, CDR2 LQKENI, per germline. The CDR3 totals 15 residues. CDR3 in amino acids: CASSFGLDSYNEQFF. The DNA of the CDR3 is TGTGCCAGCTCATTCGGACTAGACTCCTACAATGAGCAGTTCTTC.

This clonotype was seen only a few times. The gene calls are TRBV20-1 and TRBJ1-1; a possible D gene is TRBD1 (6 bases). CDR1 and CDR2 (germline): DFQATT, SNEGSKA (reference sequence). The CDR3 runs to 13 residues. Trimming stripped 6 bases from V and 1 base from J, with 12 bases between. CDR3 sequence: CSAPGQQNTEAFF. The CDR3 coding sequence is TGCAGTGCCCCGGGACAACAGAACACTGAAGCTTTCTTT.

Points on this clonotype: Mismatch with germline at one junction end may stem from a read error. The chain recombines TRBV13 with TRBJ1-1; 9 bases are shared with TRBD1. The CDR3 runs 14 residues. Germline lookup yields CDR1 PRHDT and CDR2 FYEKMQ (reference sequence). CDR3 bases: TGTGCCGGCAGCACAGGGGGCAGATTCACTGAAGCTTTCTTT. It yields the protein CAGSTGGRFTEAFF.

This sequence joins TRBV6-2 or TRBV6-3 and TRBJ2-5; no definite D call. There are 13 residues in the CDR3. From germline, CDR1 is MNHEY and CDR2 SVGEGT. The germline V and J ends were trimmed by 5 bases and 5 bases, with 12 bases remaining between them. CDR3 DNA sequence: TGTGCCAGCAGTCCCCGGTCTGAGGAGACCCAGTACTTC. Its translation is CASSPRSEETQYF.

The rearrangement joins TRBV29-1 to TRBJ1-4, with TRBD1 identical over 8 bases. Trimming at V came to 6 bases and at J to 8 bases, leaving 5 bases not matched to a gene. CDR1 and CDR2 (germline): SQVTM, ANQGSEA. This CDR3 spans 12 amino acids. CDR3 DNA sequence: TGCAGCGTGAACAGGGGGGACGAAAAACTGTTTTTT. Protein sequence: CSVNRGDEKLFF.

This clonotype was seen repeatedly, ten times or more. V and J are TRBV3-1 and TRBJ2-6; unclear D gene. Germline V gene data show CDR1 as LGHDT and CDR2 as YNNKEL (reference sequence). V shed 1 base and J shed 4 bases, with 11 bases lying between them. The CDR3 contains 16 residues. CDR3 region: CASSQGVGSGANVLTF. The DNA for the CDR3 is TGTGCCAGCAGCCAAGGAGTGGGGTCAGGGGCCAACGTCCTGACTTTC.

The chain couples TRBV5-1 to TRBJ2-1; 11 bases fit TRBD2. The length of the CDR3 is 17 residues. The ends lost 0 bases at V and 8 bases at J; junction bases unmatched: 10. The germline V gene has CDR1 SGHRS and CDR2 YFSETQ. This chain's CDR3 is CASSLAPIAGGFDEQFF. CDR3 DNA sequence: TGCGCCAGCAGCTTGGCCCCCATAGCGGGAGGGTTTGATGAGCAGTTCTTC.

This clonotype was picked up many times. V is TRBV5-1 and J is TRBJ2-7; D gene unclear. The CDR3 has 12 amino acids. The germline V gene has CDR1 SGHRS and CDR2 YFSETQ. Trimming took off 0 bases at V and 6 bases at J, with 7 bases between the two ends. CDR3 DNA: TGCGCCAGCAGCTTGGGACACTCCGAGCAGTACTTC. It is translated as CASSLGHSEQYF.

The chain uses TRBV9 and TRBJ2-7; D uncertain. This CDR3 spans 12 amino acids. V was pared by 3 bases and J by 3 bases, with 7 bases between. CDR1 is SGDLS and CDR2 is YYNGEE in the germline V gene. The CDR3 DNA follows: TGTGCCAGCAGCGCCACCGACTACGAGCAGTACTTC. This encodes CASSATDYEQYF.

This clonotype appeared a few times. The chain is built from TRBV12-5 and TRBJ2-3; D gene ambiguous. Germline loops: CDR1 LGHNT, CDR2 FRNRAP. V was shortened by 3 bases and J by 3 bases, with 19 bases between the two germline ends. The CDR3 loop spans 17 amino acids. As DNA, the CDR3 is TGTGCTAGTGGTTTTTTGTCCGTCATGGCTACTACAGATACGCAGTATTTT. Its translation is CASGFLSVMATTDTQYF.